A single sample is the source of the 27 T cell receptor beta chains below, sequenced in a study of blood T cells in healthy people across ages. A sample-barcoded 5' primer and a J-beta primer mix were used in a second PCR of roughly 6 to 11 cycles. MiXCR, run by TCRdb on the 5' RACE reads, gives a single entry per CDR3 protein. Seen here are a few hundred thousand distinct CDR3 sequences, 27% observed once, and the top ten hold less than 20%. Sequencing was carried out using blood. The receptors were gathered from a woman in her 70s in good health.

This sequence joins TRBV5-5 and TRBJ1-3; 10 nucleotides agree with TRBD1. V lost 5 bases to trimming and J lost 4 bases; unmatched junction nucleotides: 6. The CDR3 covers 15 residues. CDR1 and CDR2 (germline): SGHKS, YYEKEE (reference sequence). This CDR3 is CASSFRDRGGNTIYF. In DNA form, the CDR3 reads TGTGCCAGCAGTTTCCGGGACAGGGGAGGAAACACCATATATTTT.

The V call is TRBV4-3, the J call TRBJ1-2; D is perhaps TRBD1 (5 bases). Germline CDR1 reads LGHNA; CDR2 reads YSLEER. The CDR3 runs 15 residues. Deletions cut 0 bases from V and 8 bases from J, with 16 bases between. The CDR3 protein is CASSQDNQGSRGYTF. The CDR3 coding sequence is TGCGCCAGCAGCCAAGATAATCAGGGTTCAAGGGGCTACACCTTC.

This clonotype was counted a few times. V is TRBV7-8 and J is TRBJ2-1; TRBD2 matches at 13 bases. The V gene end was trimmed by 5 bases and the J gene end by 4 bases; junction bases not matched to a gene: 8. Germline assignment: CDR1 SGHVS and CDR2 FQNEAQ. The CDR3 spans 17 residues. The CDR3 region has the DNA TGTGCCAGCAGCCGTTCCGGGACTAGCGGGGAATACAATGAGCAGTTCTTC. This sequence encodes CASSRSGTSGEYNEQFF. The whole variable domain, remainder taken from reference TRBV7-8 and TRBJ2-1, is GAGVSQSPRYKVAKRGQDVALRCDPISGHVSLFWYQQALGQGPEFLTYFQNEAQLDKSGLPSDRFFAERPEGSVSTLKIQRTQQEDSAVYLCASSRSGTSGEYNEQFFGPGTRLTVL.

This clonotype was picked up a small number of times. The chain is built from TRBV20-1 and TRBJ1-4, with 11 positions matching TRBD1. The V gene's germline CDR1 is DFQATT and CDR2 SNEGSKA (reference sequence). With V trimmed by 6 bases and J by 8 bases, 20 bases remained unmatched. The CDR3 totals 18 residues. The CDR3 spells CSATSPGTGGRMKEKLFF. For the CDR3, the DNA is TGCAGTGCCACGTCCCCAGGGACAGGGGGACGGATGAAGGAAAAACTGTTTTTT.

This clonotype occurred a few times. The gene calls are TRBV7-2 and TRBJ2-5; the match to TRBD2 covers 7 bases. The J call may be incorrect, as the DNA end agrees better with TRBJ2-1. The CDR3 totals 15 residues. The germline V gene has CDR1 SGHTA and CDR2 FQGNSA. CDR3 coding DNA: TGTGCCAGCAGCTTAGTTTGGAGCGGGGACAATGAGCAGTTCTTC. Protein: CASSLVWSGDNEQFF.

The chain recombines TRBV9 with TRBJ2-2; D possibly corresponds to TRBD2 (6 bases). V dropped 2 bases and J dropped 6 bases, with 14 bases sitting between them. Germline V gene sequence: CDR1 SGDLS, CDR2 YYNGEE. CDR3 size: 15 residues. CDR3 DNA sequence: TGTGCCAGCAGCGTCGACGGGGGAGTGTCCGGGGAGCTGTTTTTT. Encoded protein: CASSVDGGVSGELFF.

The chain carries TRBV7-2 and TRBJ2-5, with 8 bases lining up with TRBD1. The CDR3 spans 14 residues. CDR1 is SGHTA, CDR2 FQGNSA, per germline. V lost 0 bases and J lost 10; bases outside the gene matches: 7. In DNA form, the CDR3 reads TGTGCCAGCAGCTTAGCATGGCAGGGGGCTGGCCAGTACTTC. It is translated as CASSLAWQGAGQYF.

The rearrangement links TRBV7-6 to TRBJ2-6, with a tentative D call TRBD2 (6 bases). Trimming stripped 1 base from V and 4 bases from J, with 11 bases between. Germline V gene sequence: CDR1 SGHVS, CDR2 FNYEAQ. The CDR3 consists of 16 residues. The chain's CDR3 is CASSLVGGAGANVLTF. The CDR3 nucleotides are TGTGCCAGCAGCTTAGTGGGGGGAGCGGGGGCCAACGTCCTGACTTTC. Variable domain in full (rest from reference TRBV7-6 and TRBJ2-6): GAGVSQSPRYKVTKRGQDVALRCDPISGHVSLYWYRQALGQGPEFLTYFNYEAQQDKSGLPNDRFSAERPEGSISTLTIQRTEQRDSAMYRCASSLVGGAGANVLTFGAGSRLTVL.

V and J are TRBV6-6 and TRBJ1-2; a weak D match, TRBD1 (6 bases). The germline V gene has CDR1 MNHNY and CDR2 SVGAGI (reference sequence). V was clipped by 6 bases and J by 6 bases, with 17 bases between them. The CDR3 totals 14 residues. CDR3 DNA: TGTGCCAGCAGCAAAAGGTCCAGGGGCAATGGCTACACCTTC. It codes for CASSKRSRGNGYTF.

The rearrangement uses TRBV20-1 and TRBJ1-2; D possibly corresponds to TRBD1 (5 bases). The CDR3 has 14 amino acids. V was pared by 1 base and J by 7 bases, with 16 bases between. CDR1 DFQATT and CDR2 SNEGSKA come from the germline V gene (reference sequence). DNA for the CDR3: TGCAGTGCTAGAGTTAAGGGGTGGGGGGGTGGCTACACCTTC. Protein sequence: CSARVKGWGGGYTF.

This clonotype has just a few counts. The genes are TRBV7-2 and TRBJ2-5; D call uncertain. With the DNA end fitting TRBJ2-7 better, the J assignment may be wrong. CDR1 and CDR2 (germline): SGHTA, FQGNSA. This CDR3 is 14 amino acids long. The CDR3 coding sequence is TGTGCCAGCAGCTTAGAGGTTAGGAGCTACGAGCAGTACTTC. Its protein is CASSLEVRSYEQYF.

The chain carries TRBV29-1 and TRBJ2-6; D is unresolved. This CDR3 is 13 amino acids long. Trimming left V 7 bases short and J 0 bases short, with 7 bases between. CDR1 and CDR2 from the germline V gene are SQVTM and ANQGSEA. CDR3 residues: CSAFYSGANVLTF. The CDR3 coding sequence is TGCAGCGCTTTTTACTCTGGGGCCAACGTCCTGACTTTC.

In its sample, this clonotype was seen a few times. The chain couples TRBV5-1 to TRBJ2-1; TRBD2 matches 9 bases. CDR1 is SGHRS and CDR2 is YFSETQ in the germline V gene. The ends lost 2 bases at V and 2 bases at J; junction bases unmatched: 14. The CDR3 is 19 amino acids. The CDR3 sequence: CASSLPGPRAGGTYNEQFF. The CDR3 DNA is TGCGCCAGCAGCTTACCGGGGCCTAGAGCGGGGGGAACCTACAATGAGCAGTTCTTC.

The chain uses TRBV20-1 and TRBJ2-3; D is undetermined. Trimming took off 1 base at V and 7 bases at J, with 18 bases between the two ends. The length of the CDR3 is 15 residues. CDR1 is DFQATT and CDR2 is SNEGSKA in the germline V gene (reference sequence). CDR3 protein: CSARGGSERIHTQYF. In DNA form, the CDR3 reads TGCAGTGCTAGAGGAGGCTCAGAACGGATCCATACGCAGTATTTT.

The chain is built from TRBV14 and TRBJ2-5, with D perhaps TRBD2 (5 bases). Judging by the DNA end, TRBJ2-7 fits better; the J call may be wrong. Per the germline V gene, CDR1 is SGHDN and CDR2 is FVKESK. This CDR3 has 16 residues. The CDR3 DNA is TGTGCCAGCAGCCAAGAAGGAGGACGGACCCCCTTCGAGCAGTACTTC. Translation gives CASSQEGGRTPFEQYF.

The CDR3 bases are TGCAGTGCGGCCCTCCTCCGGGACAGGGGTGTAGATACGCAGTATTTT. Its translation: CSAALLRDRGVDTQYF. V is TRBV20-1 and J is TRBJ2-3; 10 nucleotides agree with TRBD1. Germline values: CDR1 DFQATT, CDR2 SNEGSKA (reference sequence). V lost 6 bases and J lost 5; bases outside the gene matches: 14. This CDR3 spans 16 amino acids.

The rearrangement uses TRBV29-1 and TRBJ2-1, with 9 bases lining up with TRBD2. J gave up 4 bases and V 3 bases, and 4 bases lay outside the gene matches. CDR1 and CDR2 from the germline V gene are SQVTM and ANQGSEA. CDR3 length equals 14 residues. The CDR3 coding sequence is TGCAGCGTTGATCTAGCGGGGTCTTACAATGAGCAGTTCTTC. It yields the protein CSVDLAGSYNEQFF.

This clonotype showed up just a few times. The rearrangement links TRBV20-1 to TRBJ1-1; no clear D. CDR1 DFQATT and CDR2 SNEGSKA come from the germline V gene (reference sequence). There are 14 residues in the CDR3. V was trimmed by 0 bases and J by 1 base, leaving 9 bases between them. The CDR3 sequence is CSARDPRTNTEAFF. The CDR3 bases are TGCAGTGCTAGAGATCCCCGGACGAACACTGAAGCTTTCTTT.

The genes are TRBV5-1 and TRBJ1-3, with D perhaps TRBD1 (6 bases). The CDR3 has 15 amino acids. V lost 3 bases and J lost 3, with 13 bases in between. Germline CDR1 is SGHRS and CDR2 is YFSETQ. The CDR3 bases are TGCGCCAGCAGCTCAGGACAGAGTGATGGAAACACCATATATTTT. Amino acid sequence: CASSSGQSDGNTIYF.

This clonotype appeared a few times. This chain connects TRBV6-1 to TRBJ2-4; TRBD2 is a possible D gene (6 bases). V lost 0 bases to trimming and J lost 0 bases, with 21 bases between them. The V gene's germline CDR1 is MNHNS and CDR2 SASEGT. The CDR3 sequence is 20 residues long. The CDR3 protein is CASSEALGGAPLLAKNIQYF. The CDR3 coding sequence is TGTGCCAGCAGTGAAGCGCTGGGCGGGGCACCACTTCTAGCCAAAAACATTCAGTACTTC.

This sequence joins TRBV7-2 and TRBJ1-3; TRBD1 matches 7 bases. Germline CDR1 SGHTA, CDR2 FQGNSA. The V gene end was trimmed by 2 bases and the J gene end by 0 bases; junction bases not matched to a gene: 4. There are 16 residues in the CDR3. The CDR3: CASSLQAGGSGNTIYF. The CDR3 DNA is TGTGCCAGCAGCTTACAGGCAGGGGGCTCTGGAAACACCATATATTTT.

The rearrangement uses TRBV9 and TRBJ1-1; 8 nucleotides agree with TRBD1. Germline V CDR1 and CDR2: SGDLS, YYNGEE. V lost 3 bases to trimming and J lost 7 bases; unmatched junction nucleotides: 2. The CDR3 spans 12 residues. The CDR3 sequence is CASSAGQGEAFF. The CDR3 DNA follows: TGTGCCAGCAGCGCAGGACAGGGTGAAGCTTTCTTT. The complete variable domain, with remaining parts taken from reference TRBV9 and TRBJ1-1, reads DSGVTQTPKHLITATGQRVTLRCSPRSGDLSVYWYQQSLDQGLQFLIQYYNGEERAKGNILERFSAQQFPDLHSELNLSSLELGDSALYFCASSAGQGEAFFGQGTRLTVV.

The chain has TRBV18 and TRBJ2-7, with TRBD1 matching 8 bases. This CDR3 contains 16 residues. Unmatched junction bases numbered 7, after V lost 2 bases and J lost 1 base. Germline V gene data show CDR1 as KGHSH and CDR2 as LQKENI. CDR3 coding DNA: TGTGCCAGCTCACCAGGGGCAGGGGGCATTTCCTACGAGCAGTACTTC. Translation gives CASSPGAGGISYEQYF.

A few counts support this clonotype. The V and J genes are TRBV7-9 and TRBJ2-5; tentative D call: TRBD2 (6 bases). Germline CDR1 SEHNR, CDR2 FQNEAQ (reference sequence). CDR3 length: 15 amino acids. V lost 1 base and J lost 3, with 12 bases in between. The CDR3 nucleotides are TGTGCCAGCAGCTTAGGCGGCTGGGGGGAAGAGACCCAGTACTTC. Amino acid sequence: CASSLGGWGEETQYF.

A few counts support this clonotype. The rearrangement links TRBV11-1 to TRBJ2-1, with D possibly TRBD1 on 6 matching bases. From germline, CDR1 is SGHAT and CDR2 FQDESV (reference sequence). Deletions cut 0 bases from V and 5 bases from J, with 17 bases between. CDR3 length equals 17 residues. Here the CDR3 reads CASSLAGALTLHNEQFF. In DNA, the CDR3 is TGTGCCAGCAGCTTAGCGGGGGCCTTAACTCTACACAATGAGCAGTTCTTC.

This clonotype turned up a few times. A junction end diverges from the germline sequence, so it may reflect a read error. The V call is TRBV25-1, the J call TRBJ2-5, with 7 nucleotides matching TRBD2. Looked up from germline, CDR1 is MGHDK and CDR2 is SYGVNS. This CDR3 is 13 amino acids long. The CDR3 loop reads CASSYTSEETQYF. In nucleotides, the CDR3 is TGTGCCAGCAGTTATACTAGCGAAGAGACTCAGTACTTC.

A few counts support this clonotype. The genes are TRBV7-2 and TRBJ1-2; 8 bases align to TRBD1. The CDR3 consists of 14 residues. Germline lookup yields CDR1 SGHTA and CDR2 FQGNSA. The junction had 5 bases not matched to a gene; V was cut back by 2 bases and J by 6 bases. The CDR3 reads CASSLLGQGDGYTF. As DNA, the CDR3 is TGTGCCAGCAGCTTACTCGGACAGGGAGATGGCTACACCTTC.